This T cell receptor (beta chain) comes out of a study of breast tumors, draining lymph nodes, adjacent tissues. Germline values: CDR1 SGHAT, CDR2 FQNNGV. This CDR3 comprises 15 residues. The V gene lost 0 bases and the J gene lost 2 bases, with 8 bases spanning the gap. A single record per CDR3 protein comes from TCRdb applying MiXCR to the multiplex PCR reads. The sample yields around 130,000 distinct CDR3 sequences, roughly 21% seen once. The lymph nodes were axillary draining lymph nodes from breast cancer patients. This clonotype has ten or more counts. The sample consisted of axillary lymph node tissue. The clonotype originates from a female donor with breast cancer. Some clones in this sample may be carry-over from other donors' samples. This rearrangement joins TRBV11-2 to TRBJ2-1; TRBD1 is a possible D gene (5 bases). The CDR3 DNA sequence: TGTGCCAGCAGCTTAGAAATAGGGGCCTACAATGAGCAGTTCTTC. It yields the protein CASSLEIGAYNEQFF.